This is a list of T cell receptor beta chains from one sample in a study of cytomegalovirus exposure and HLA in healthy donors. Assay used: immunoSEQ multiplex PCR; TCRdb lists only in-frame clones, some missing. The table for this sample gives tens of thousands of clones. The sample taken for sequencing was PBMCs. These receptors all stem from a male donor in good health and CMV-seropositive. Both conserved end residues are part of each CDR3. A D gene is named only where the DNA matches it firmly.

TRBD1 | TRBJ2-7 | TRBV4-1 | TGCGCCAGCAGCCAAGGAAAGCAGGGGGCCCACGAGCAGTACTTC | CASSQGKQGAHEQYF
TRBD2 | TRBJ2-3 | TRBV29-1 | TGCAGCGTTGAGGGCGGGAGGGCCAGGGGCACAGATACGCAGTATTTT | CSVEGGRARGTDTQYF
TRBD2 | TRBJ2-5 | TRBV15 | TGTGCCACCAGCAGATCTTGGACTAGCGGAACAGAGACCCAGTACTTC | CATSRSWTSGTETQYF
TRBD2 | TRBJ2-7 | TRBV28 | TGTGCCAGCAGTTTGGGGGGTAGCGGGGGGTTCGAGCAGTACTTC | CASSLGGSGGFEQYF
TRBD1 | TRBJ1-1 | TRBV18 | TGTGCCAGCGCGGGACAGGTGAACACTGAAGCTTTCTTT | CASAGQVNTEAFF
NA | TRBJ2-6 | TRBV7-3 | TGTGCCAGCAGCTTAAGAACGGGACTCCTCTCTGGGGCCAACGTCCTGACTTTC | CASSLRTGLLSGANVLTF
TRBD1 | TRBJ1-5 | TRBV27 | TGTGCCAGCAGTCTATCTCCGGGACAGGGAGTTGGCAATCAGCCCCAGCATTTT | CASSLSPGQGVGNQPQHF
TRBD1 | TRBJ2-7 | TRBV7-2 | TGTGCCAGCAGTCTTACCGGGACAGGGGTCCACGAGCAGTACTTC | CASSLTGTGVHEQYF
TRBD2 | TRBJ2-3 | TRBV18 | TGTGCCAGCTCTCCCCCAAGCGGGGAAGGAGATACGCAGTATTTT | CASSPPSGEGDTQYF
TRBD2 | TRBJ2-2 | TRBV11-2 | TGTGCCAGCAGCCCCGGGGAGGGCGAGACCGGGGAGCTGTTTTTT | CASSPGEGETGELFF
NA | TRBJ1-2 | TRBV6-1 | TGTGCCAGCAGTGAAGGGGAGCTGGATGGCTACACCTTC | CASSEGELDGYTF
NA | TRBJ2-7 | TRBV19 | TGTGCCAGTAGTTTGCAGGGCCCCTACGAGCAGTACTTC | CASSLQGPYEQYF
NA | TRBJ1-6 | TRBV30 | TGTGCCTGGAGCGGACAGTCTAATTCACCCCTCCACTTT | CAWSGQSNSPLHF
NA | TRBJ1-6 | TRBV6-5 | TGTGCCAGCAGTGACAGGAATTCACCCCTCCACTTT | CASSDRNSPLHF
NA | TRBJ1-5 | TRBV30 | TGTGCCTGGAGTGCCGGGGATAGCAATCAGCCCCAGCATTTT | CAWSAGDSNQPQHF
NA | TRBJ1-4 | TRBV5-1 | TGCGCCAGCAGCCCCGGGGAGGTCCATGAAAAACTGTTTTTT | CASSPGEVHEKLFF
TRBD2 | TRBJ2-3 | TRBV4-2 | TGTGCCAGCAGCCAAGCCCCCGGGACTAGCGGGGGGTCAGTCACAGATACGCAGTATTTT | CASSQAPGTSGGSVTDTQYF
NA | TRBJ1-2 | TRBV6-5 | TGTGCCAGCAGTCAAGAGAAAGGACAGCGGGGTGGCTACACCTTC | CASSQEKGQRGGYTF
TRBD1 | TRBJ2-7 | TRBV11-1 | TGTGCCAGCAGCGACCGGACAGGAGAGCAGTACTTC | CASSDRTGEQYF
NA | TRBJ2-3 | TRBV29-1 | TGCAGCGCCATTCTGGGGGGACCCTCAGATACGCAGTATTTT | CSAILGGPSDTQYF